The 28 T cell receptor beta chains in this list originate from one sample, sequenced in a study of technical replicates of blood from a few donors. Assay used: immunoSEQ multiplex PCR; TCRdb lists only in-frame clones, some missing. The data show just under 85,000 clones, around nine tenths seen once. The material sequenced was T cells isolated from PBMCs. The origin of the receptors is a human donor in good health.

The rearrangement joins TRBV29-1 to TRBJ2-3; D remains ambiguous. The V end was cut by 4 bases, the J end by 6 bases, with 20 bases between. Germline V gives CDR1 SQVTM, CDR2 ANQGSEA. CDR3 size: 15 residues. CDR3 protein: CSVAARGNVADTQYF. The CDR3 nucleotides are TGCAGCGTTGCGGCCAGAGGCAATGTGGCGGATACGCAGTATTTT.

The chain links TRBV6-5 to TRBJ2-3, with TRBD1 matching over 8 bases. This CDR3 is built from 16 residues. Germline CDR1 is MNHEY and CDR2 is SVGAGI. Germline trimming cut 4 bases from V and 0 bases from J; bases unmatched to any gene: 6. In DNA, the CDR3 is TGTGCCAGCAGTTGGGGGACAGGACCTAGCACAGATACGCAGTATTTT. Its protein is CASSWGTGPSTDTQYF.

This chain uses TRBV6-1 with TRBJ2-7, with D perhaps TRBD2 (6 bases). Germline lookup yields CDR1 MNHNS and CDR2 SASEGT. V lost 1 base, J lost 4 bases, and 11 bases lay in between. This CDR3 is 14 amino acids long. The chain's CDR3 is CASSEGAGTYEQYF. The CDR3 nucleotides read TGTGCCAGCAGTGAAGGGGCGGGGACGTACGAGCAGTACTTC.

This chain joins TRBV7-9 and TRBJ2-7; D gene unclear. Trimming took 1 base from V and 9 from J, leaving 10 bases between them. The CDR3 runs 12 residues. CDR1 is SEHNR and CDR2 is FQNEAQ in the germline V gene (reference sequence). This CDR3 is CASSLEGPGQYF. CDR3 nucleotide sequence: TGTGCCAGCAGCTTAGAAGGTCCGGGGCAGTACTTC.

This sequence joins TRBV2 and TRBJ2-7, with 7 bases fitting TRBD1. V gave up 5 bases and J gave up 0 bases; unmatched junction bases: 7. This CDR3 is 15 amino acids long. Germline V gives CDR1 SNHLY, CDR2 FYNNEI. The CDR3 DNA sequence: TGTGCCAGCAGTAAGGACAGGATCAGCTCCTACGAGCAGTACTTC. The encoded protein is CASSKDRISSYEQYF.

The genes are TRBV5-4 and TRBJ1-1, with 7 positions matching TRBD1. The germline CDR1 and CDR2 sequences are SGHNT and YYREEE (reference sequence). Trimming at V came to 1 base and at J to 6 bases, leaving 6 bases not matched to a gene. The CDR3 loop spans 14 amino acids. The CDR3 sequence is CASSLPTGKSEAFF. In nucleotides, the CDR3 is TGTGCCAGCAGCTTGCCGACAGGGAAGTCTGAAGCTTTCTTT.

The V and J genes are TRBV10-1 and TRBJ2-3, with D possibly being TRBD2 (5 bases). There are 14 residues in the CDR3. The V and J ends lost 6 bases and 6 bases respectively, with 16 bases between them. CDR1 and CDR2 (germline): WNHNN, SYGVQD (reference sequence). The CDR3 loop is CASSETRAGDTQYF. CDR3 in DNA: TGCGCCAGCAGCGAAACTAGAGCAGGCGATACGCAGTATTTT.

This chain joins TRBV5-1 and TRBJ2-1; 10 bases agree with TRBD2. Germline CDR1 SGHRS, CDR2 YFSETQ. Trimming took 5 bases from V and 8 from J; bases not matched to a gene: 4. This CDR3 is built from 13 residues. CDR3 nucleotide sequence: TGCGCCAGCAGTCAGCGGGGGGGTGATGAGCAGTTCTTC. It codes for CASSQRGGDEQFF.

The CDR3 DNA is TGTGCCAGCAGTTTTCAGACAGGGGAAGGCTACACCTTC. Translation: CASSFQTGEGYTF. This chain connects TRBV28 to TRBJ1-2; 8 bases are a match to TRBD1. Germline V gene sequence: CDR1 MDHEN, CDR2 SYDVKM. Unmatched junction bases numbered 5, after V lost 3 bases and J lost 8 bases. This CDR3 has 13 residues.

The CDR3 here is CSVRGGGHEAFF. In DNA, the CDR3 is TGCAGCGTTCGAGGTGGTGGACATGAAGCTTTCTTT. The chain recombines TRBV29-1 with TRBJ1-1; D perhaps matches TRBD1 (5 bases). The CDR3 contains 12 residues. Trimming took off 5 bases at V and 7 bases at J, with 14 bases between the two ends. Germline CDR1 is SQVTM and CDR2 is ANQGSEA.

This clone showed up just a few times. This chain connects TRBV11-3 to TRBJ2-7; 10 bases fit TRBD2. Losses at the gene ends were 1 base for V and 5 bases for J; bases not matched to a gene: 2. In germline, CDR1 is SGHNT, CDR2 YENEEA. The CDR3 has 14 residues. CDR3 sequence reads: CASSLVAGGHEQYF. The CDR3 DNA is TGTGCCAGCAGCTTAGTAGCGGGGGGCCACGAGCAGTACTTC.

The V gene is TRBV11-3, the J gene TRBJ2-3; TRBD1 aligns across 7 bases. The J segment lost 6 bases and the V segment lost 6 bases, leaving 9 bases of the junction unmatched. Looked up from germline, CDR1 is SGHNT and CDR2 is YENEEA. The CDR3 covers 14 residues. The CDR3 DNA reads TGTGCCAGCAGTGACATGCACAGGGGCGATACGCAGTATTTT. This gives the protein CASSDMHRGDTQYF.

CDR3 in DNA: TGTGCCAGCAGCCTCCAATCAGACAGGGTGTTCGGCGGCTACACCTTC. Amino acids: CASSLQSDRVFGGYTF. V and J are TRBV16 and TRBJ1-2; 7 bases agree with TRBD1. V trimming: 4 bases; J trimming: 8 bases; junction bases outside the gene matches: 16. Per germline, CDR1 KGHSY and CDR2 FQNENV. The CDR3 extends over 16 amino acids.

The chain recombines TRBV5-6 with TRBJ2-7, with 8 bases that match TRBD1. Unmatched junction bases numbered 18, after V lost 4 bases and J lost 0 bases. CDR3 length equals 19 residues. Germline V gene lookup returns CDR1 SGHDT and CDR2 YYEEEE. CDR3 DNA: TGTGCCAGCAGCAACTACTATGGGACAGGCGTAAAGAGCTCCTACGAGCAGTACTTC. It codes for CASSNYYGTGVKSSYEQYF.

Only a few counts were recorded for this clone. The chain links TRBV28 to TRBJ1-1; D is undetermined. V was pared by 6 bases and J by 7 bases, with 15 bases between. The CDR3 extends over 13 amino acids. Germline V lookup: CDR1 MDHEN, CDR2 SYDVKM. The chain's CDR3 is CASRPYMTGEAFF. The CDR3 DNA follows: TGTGCCAGCAGGCCATATATGACGGGTGAAGCTTTCTTT.

This clone was picked up one time. The rearrangement links TRBV28 to TRBJ2-1; 8 nucleotides match TRBD1. From germline, CDR1 is MDHEN and CDR2 SYDVKM. V lost 4 bases to trimming and J lost 8 bases; unmatched junction nucleotides: 19. The CDR3 consists of 18 residues. CDR3: CASSSPTSGGLQGDEQFF. DNA of the CDR3: TGTGCCAGCAGTTCCCCAACGTCAGGGGGCCTCCAGGGGGATGAGCAGTTCTTC.

The count of this clone is one. The chain has TRBV6-5 and TRBJ1-1; 7 nucleotides align to TRBD1. The junction had 9 bases not matched to a gene; V was cut back by 4 bases and J by 1 base. Germline assignment: CDR1 MNHEY and CDR2 SVGAGI. This CDR3 spans 16 amino acids. CDR3 DNA: TGTGCCAGCAGTTTGCGACCGGGACAGACGAACACTGAAGCTTTCTTT. Amino acid sequence: CASSLRPGQTNTEAFF.

This clone appeared once. The chain recombines TRBV5-1 with TRBJ1-1; the D is unclear. CDR1 and CDR2 from the germline V gene are SGHRS and YFSETQ. The CDR3 spans 11 residues. V gave up 3 bases and J gave up 8 bases, with 8 bases separating them. The CDR3 spells CASSSKEEAFF. The CDR3 DNA reads TGCGCCAGCAGCTCGAAGGAGGAAGCTTTCTTT. Together with reference TRBV5-1 and TRBJ1-1, the CDR3 gives the full variable domain: KAGVTQTPRYLIKTRGQQVTLSCSPISGHRSVSWYQQTPGQGLQFLFEYFSETQRNKGNFPGRFSGRQFSNSRSEMNVSTLELGDSALYLCASSSKEEAFFGQGTRLTVV.

The CDR3 nucleotides read TGCGCCAGCAGTGAACAGAAGAATTCACCCCTCCACTTT. This codes for CASSEQKNSPLHF. The chain links TRBV10-2 to TRBJ1-6; D ambiguous. CDR3 size: 13 residues. The V end lost 3 bases, the J end lost 7 bases, and 7 bases lay between the germline ends. From germline, CDR1 is WSHSY and CDR2 SAAADI.

The chain uses TRBV5-1 and TRBJ1-2; 7 positions match TRBD1. Germline V gene sequence: CDR1 SGHRS, CDR2 YFSETQ. The CDR3 sequence is 15 residues long. V lost 6 bases and J lost 1; bases outside the gene matches: 9. The CDR3 region is CASKTTTGFNYGYTF. In nucleotides, the CDR3 is TGCGCCAGCAAAACCACGACAGGGTTTAACTATGGCTACACCTTC.

CDR3 DNA: TGCAGCGTCCGTGGGACAGGGGATCGTAACTATGGCTACACCTTC. This encodes CSVRGTGDRNYGYTF. This chain joins TRBV29-1 and TRBJ1-2; 10 positions match TRBD1. The V and J ends lost 6 bases and 1 base, in that order; junction bases with no gene match: 8. Germline V gives CDR1 SQVTM, CDR2 ANQGSEA. The CDR3 has 15 amino acids.

This chain joins TRBV7-9 and TRBJ1-2; tentative D call: TRBD1 (6 bases). CDR1 and CDR2 (germline): SEHNR, FQNEAQ (reference sequence). CDR3 length equals 15 residues. V gave up 1 base and J gave up 1 base, with 10 bases separating them. CDR3 in DNA: TGTGCCAGCAGCTTAGGCCAGGGGAATAACTATGGCTACACCTTC. Its translation: CASSLGQGNNYGYTF.

The chain combines TRBV2 with TRBJ1-2; 8 nucleotides match TRBD1. Germline-derived CDR1 and CDR2 are SNHLY and FYNNEI. The CDR3 extends over 20 amino acids. V lost 3 bases to trimming and J lost 2 bases; unmatched junction nucleotides: 20. The CDR3, as DNA: TGTGCCAGCAGTGATAACGTGGGCGTTCCGGGACAGGATACGAACTATGGCTACACCTTC. Translated, it gives CASSDNVGVPGQDTNYGYTF.

This chain links TRBV2 with TRBJ2-1; D is perhaps TRBD1 (6 bases). This CDR3 comprises 12 residues. CDR1 and CDR2 from the germline V gene are SNHLY and FYNNEI. Trimming removed 6 bases at V and 7 bases at J, with 10 bases between. CDR3 nucleotides: TGTGCCAGCAGGGGGGACATTAATGAGCAGTTCTTC. As protein: CASRGDINEQFF.

This clone has only one observation. The V gene is TRBV5-1, the J gene TRBJ2-7; 9 bases align to TRBD1. The CDR3 consists of 15 residues. The V segment lost 0 bases and the J segment 3 bases; nucleotides outside the gene matches: 4. Germline CDR1 and CDR2: SGHRS and YFSETQ. As DNA, the CDR3 is TGCGCCAGCAGCTTGGATGGGACAGGGTTCTACGAGCAGTACTTC. This translates into CASSLDGTGFYEQYF.

J is TRBJ2-3 and V is TRBV7-2; tentatively, D is TRBD2 (5 bases). There are 17 residues in the CDR3. Germline CDR1 SGHTA, CDR2 FQGNSA. V shed 4 bases and J shed 1 base, with 18 bases lying between them. DNA of the CDR3: TGTGCCAGCAGCTCCCCCCGGACGAGGGATGGCACAGATACGCAGTATTTT. This sequence encodes CASSSPRTRDGTDTQYF.

CDR3 sequence: CASSSSLAGGRYEQYF. Written as DNA, the CDR3 is TGCGCCAGCAGCTCCTCCCTAGCGGGAGGGCGGTACGAGCAGTACTTC. The rearrangement joins TRBV4-1 to TRBJ2-7, with 12 bases identical to TRBD2. The CDR3 loop spans 16 amino acids. The germline V gene has CDR1 MGHRA and CDR2 YSYEKL. With 5 bases clipped from V and 4 bases from J, the junction kept 9 bases outside the gene matches.

J is TRBJ1-2 and V is TRBV5-6, with TRBD1 matching over 9 bases. Germline assignment: CDR1 SGHDT and CDR2 YYEEEE. Unmatched junction bases numbered 7, after V lost 5 bases and J lost 5 bases. The CDR3 is 14 residues long. The CDR3 here is CASRYTGGAYGYTF. Here the CDR3 DNA reads TGTGCCAGCAGATATACAGGGGGCGCGTATGGCTACACCTTC.